What follows are 14 T cell receptor beta chains derived from one specimen sequenced in a study of OX40 agonist ivuxolimab in advanced cancers. Profiling relied on immunoSEQ multiplex PCR, and the TCRdb table lists in-frame clones only, not all of them. The table shows tens of thousands of clones, with around 90% occurring only once. This material consisted of CD4+ or CD8+ T cells sorted from blood, taken in a trial of the OX40 agonist ivuxolimab. The receptors were gathered from an adult with an advanced solid tumor such as melanoma, head and neck, liver or kidney cancer.

The V and J genes are TRBV5-6 and TRBJ2-1; 10 bases agree with TRBD2. V trimming: 1 base; J trimming: 9 bases; junction bases outside the gene matches: 4. Germline CDR1 reads SGHDT; CDR2 reads YYEEEE. The CDR3 covers 14 residues. CDR3 in amino acids: CASSLPSGSGEQFF. The DNA for the CDR3 is TGTGCCAGCAGCTTGCCTAGCGGGAGTGGTGAGCAGTTCTTC.

The genes are TRBV18 and TRBJ2-1; D may be TRBD2 (5 bases). Trimming took 3 bases from V and 7 from J, leaving 13 bases between them. The germline V gene encodes CDR1 KGHSH and CDR2 LQKENI. This CDR3 is built from 14 residues. Here the CDR3 reads CASSPQGGGNEQFF. DNA for the CDR3: TGTGCCAGCTCACCTCAAGGAGGAGGAAATGAGCAGTTCTTC.

This chain links TRBV10-3 with TRBJ2-7, with a possible D match to TRBD1 (6 bases). The CDR3 is 13 amino acids. CDR1 and CDR2 from the germline V gene are ENHRY and SYGVKD. Trimming removed 7 bases at V and 2 bases at J, with 12 bases between. CDR3 residues: CAINRETAYEQYF. CDR3 nucleotide sequence: TGTGCCATCAACAGGGAGACAGCCTACGAGCAGTACTTC.

The rearrangement joins TRBV15 to TRBJ2-1, with 11 bases identical to TRBD2. The CDR3 length is 18 residues. Trimming removed 1 base from V and 3 bases from J; junction bases left unmatched: 8. Germline loops: CDR1 LNHNV, CDR2 YYDKDF (reference sequence). CDR3 in amino acids: CATSRVGSGTSGYNEQFF. The CDR3 nucleotides read TGTGCCACCAGCAGAGTGGGCTCCGGGACTAGCGGCTACAATGAGCAGTTCTTC.

The sample holds one count of this clone. The chain has TRBV5-1 and TRBJ2-7, with 11 positions matching TRBD2. The trim removed 0 bases at V and 5 bases at J, leaving 7 bases unmatched. The CDR3 spans 16 residues. The germline CDR1 and CDR2 sequences are SGHRS and YFSETQ. The CDR3 loop reads CASSLALAGGPNEQYF. As DNA, the CDR3 is TGCGCCAGCAGCTTGGCGTTAGCGGGAGGGCCAAACGAGCAGTACTTC.

The rearrangement joins TRBV7-2 to TRBJ2-5, with 7 bases lining up with TRBD1. V dropped 5 bases and J dropped 5; count of bases not matched to a gene: 11. CDR1 and CDR2 from the germline V gene are SGHTA and FQGNSA. This CDR3 has 15 residues. Here the CDR3 DNA reads TGTGCCAGCAGCATGGGACAGCCACCGGAGGAGACCCAGTACTTC. Protein: CASSMGQPPEETQYF.

The chain employs TRBV5-1 and TRBJ1-2; TRBD1 matches 12 bases. The CDR3 is made up of 14 amino acids. Germline values: CDR1 SGHRS, CDR2 YFSETQ. Germline trimming cut 6 bases from V and 8 bases from J; bases unmatched to any gene: 8. CDR3 nucleotides: TGCGCCAGCAACCTGGGACAGGGGGCTTTAGGCTACACCTTC. Its translation is CASNLGQGALGYTF.

V gene TRBV6-6 combines with J gene TRBJ1-4; D uncertain. The CDR3 runs to 15 residues. Trimming took off 0 bases at V and 5 bases at J, with 10 bases between the two ends. Germline assignment: CDR1 MNHNY and CDR2 SVGAGI (reference sequence). The CDR3 loop reads CASSYSRVPNEKLFF. DNA of the CDR3: TGTGCCAGCAGTTACTCCCGGGTCCCAAATGAAAAACTGTTTTTT.

The genes are TRBV5-6 and TRBJ2-5, with D perhaps TRBD2 (6 bases). Between the trimmed V and J ends, which lost 0 bases and 0 bases, there was a span of 12 bases. The CDR3 runs 16 residues. Germline CDR1 and CDR2: SGHDT and YYEEEE. This CDR3 reads CASSLGPLAHQETQYF. CDR3 DNA sequence: TGTGCCAGCAGCTTGGGTCCTCTAGCGCACCAAGAGACCCAGTACTTC.

The CDR3 sequence is CASSASTGWTSNQPQHF. In DNA, the CDR3 is TGTGCCAGCAGCGCAAGCACAGGGTGGACTAGCAATCAGCCCCAGCATTTT. This chain links TRBV7-2 with TRBJ1-5, with TRBD1 as a possible D gene (6 bases). V was clipped by 5 bases and J by 0 bases, with 17 bases between them. CDR1 and CDR2 (germline): SGHTA, FQGNSA. The CDR3 sequence is 17 residues long.

The chain is built from TRBV28 and TRBJ1-2, with 8 bases that match TRBD1. Unmatched junction bases numbered 8, after V lost 6 bases and J lost 8 bases. The CDR3 has 13 residues. The germline V gene has CDR1 MDHEN and CDR2 SYDVKM. The CDR3 nucleotides read TGTGCCAGCAGGGACCCAGGGGGCCTGGGCTACACCTTC. It encodes CASRDPGGLGYTF.

The chain uses TRBV18 and TRBJ2-2; the match to TRBD2 covers 9 bases. The CDR3 is 17 residues long. The V and J ends lost 0 bases and 4 bases, in that order; junction bases with no gene match: 6. Germline assignment: CDR1 KGHSH and CDR2 LQKENI. The CDR3 here is CASSPPGIAGATGELFF. The CDR3 DNA sequence: TGTGCCAGCTCACCACCAGGAATAGCGGGAGCCACCGGGGAGCTGTTTTTT.

This chain connects TRBV11-2 to TRBJ1-6; 7 bases are shared with TRBD1. The CDR3 sequence is 17 residues long. Trimming cost V 1 base and J 0 bases; bases outside gene matches: 3. CDR1 is SGHAT, CDR2 FQNNGV, per germline. The CDR3 coding sequence is TGTGCCAGCAGCTTAGTACCAGGGGGCTCCTATAATTCACCCCTCCACTTT. Protein: CASSLVPGGSYNSPLHF.

The chain combines TRBV11-2 with TRBJ2-1, with D hard to call. Germline-derived CDR1 and CDR2 are SGHAT and FQNNGV. The CDR3 runs 12 residues. V dropped 5 bases and J dropped 2 bases, with 4 bases sitting between them. The CDR3, as DNA: TGTGCCAGCAGCCGACCCTACAATGAGCAGTTCTTC. This encodes CASSRPYNEQFF.